This TCR beta chain is from a study of T cells in Graves' hyperthyroidism and ophthalmopathy. With a duration under 2 months, the hyperthyroidism was newly diagnosed in patients aged 18 to 65. Uncontrolled infection, other autoimmune disease, pregnancy or lactation led to exclusion. When hyperthyroidism was first diagnosed, the blood sample was taken, preceding any ophthalmopathy symptoms. CDR3 length: 14 residues. CDR1 and CDR2 (germline): SGHTA, FQGTGA. V lost 6 bases to trimming and J lost 6 bases, with 18 bases between them. This clonotype showed up many times. From RNA transcripts, TCR beta CDR3 regions were amplified. RT-PCR in the first round (using the HTBI primer set) targeted the TCR CDR3. TCRdb passed the multiplex PCR reads through MiXCR, listing each CDR3 protein once. The sample shows roughly 360,000 distinct CDR3 sequences, roughly 13% of them seen only once.

The source of this sequence is a man aged 30 to 39 with Graves' hyperthyroidism that later progressed to Graves' ophthalmopathy. What was sequenced was blood. The genes are TRBV7-3 and TRBJ2-7; D is perhaps TRBD1 (6 bases). The CDR3 coding sequence is TGTGCCAGCAGGGAATCCAGGGGACATCGCGAGCAGTACTTC. This encodes CASRESRGHREQYF.